What follows are 6 T cell receptor beta chains derived from one specimen sequenced in a study of OX40 agonist ivuxolimab in advanced cancers. The library was obtained by the immunoSEQ multiplex PCR assay. TCRdb mirrors the immuneACCESS table, restricted to in-frame sequences. Some clones are absent from its copies; in checked studies, under half trace to an unresolved V gene, and the reason for the others is unknown. The sample table contains tens of thousands of clones; only one count was recorded for 90% to 95% of them. Around 20% of the sample rests with the top ten. This sample comprised CD4+ or CD8+ T cells sorted from blood, obtained in a trial of the OX40 agonist ivuxolimab. Every receptor here comes from an adult with an advanced solid tumor such as melanoma, head and neck, liver or kidney cancer.

CDR3 region: CASTGYSGANVLTF. The CDR3, as DNA: TGTGCCAGCACCGGATACTCTGGGGCCAACGTCCTGACTTTC. The chain carries TRBV28 and TRBJ2-6, with unresolved D. V dropped 7 bases and J dropped 0 bases, with 7 bases sitting between them. CDR1 is MDHEN, CDR2 SYDVKM, per germline. The CDR3 runs to 14 residues. Based on the CDR3 plus reference TRBV28 and TRBJ2-6, the full variable domain is DVKVTQSSRYLVKRTGEKVFLECVQDMDHENMFWYRQDPGLGLRLIYFSYDVKMKEKGDIPEGYSVSREKKERFSLILESASTNQTSMYLCASTGYSGANVLTFGAGSRLTVL.

The chain has TRBV4-1 and TRBJ2-7; D is possibly TRBD1 or TRBD2 (6 bases each). Trimming took 2 bases from V and 5 from J, leaving 7 bases between them. From germline, CDR1 is MGHRA and CDR2 YSYEKL. The CDR3 runs 12 residues. DNA of the CDR3: TGCGCCAGCAGCCAAAGGGGGGACGAGCAGTACTTC. Protein sequence: CASSQRGDEQYF.

This chain links TRBV5-5 with TRBJ2-3; D unclear. The CDR3 has 13 amino acids. CDR1 and CDR2 (germline): SGHKS, YYEKEE (reference sequence). V shed 0 bases and J shed 2 bases, with 4 bases lying between them. CDR3 protein: CASSLADTDTQYF. The CDR3 nucleotides are TGTGCCAGCAGCTTGGCCGACACAGATACGCAGTATTTT.

This clone was counted once. The chain uses TRBV6-5 and TRBJ2-7, with D possibly TRBD2 on 6 matching bases. Germline V lookup: CDR1 MNHEY, CDR2 SVGAGI. The CDR3 spans 15 residues. V was cut by 5 bases and J by 0 bases, with 14 bases left in between. CDR3 sequence (DNA): TGTGCCAGCAGTCACGGGACTCTTCCCTCCTACGAGCAGTACTTC. Its protein is CASSHGTLPSYEQYF.

The rearrangement uses TRBV28 and TRBJ2-7, with D uncertain. Germline values: CDR1 MDHEN, CDR2 SYDVKM. The CDR3 extends over 13 amino acids. Trimming stripped 4 bases from V and 2 bases from J, with 9 bases between. CDR3 loop: CASSSGLTYEQYF. DNA of the CDR3: TGTGCCAGCAGTTCCGGGTTAACCTACGAGCAGTACTTC. The full variable domain, with the rest looked up from reference TRBV28 and TRBJ2-7, is DVKVTQSSRYLVKRTGEKVFLECVQDMDHENMFWYRQDPGLGLRLIYFSYDVKMKEKGDIPEGYSVSREKKERFSLILESASTNQTSMYLCASSSGLTYEQYFGPGTRLTVT.

The V gene is TRBV28, the J gene TRBJ2-7; 10 bases are a match to TRBD1. The germline gives CDR1 MDHEN, CDR2 SYDVKM. V gave up 5 bases and J gave up 2 bases; unmatched junction bases: 6. The CDR3 totals 15 residues. Here the CDR3 reads CASSATGGFPYEQYF. As DNA, the CDR3 is TGTGCCAGCAGTGCGACAGGGGGCTTCCCCTACGAGCAGTACTTC.